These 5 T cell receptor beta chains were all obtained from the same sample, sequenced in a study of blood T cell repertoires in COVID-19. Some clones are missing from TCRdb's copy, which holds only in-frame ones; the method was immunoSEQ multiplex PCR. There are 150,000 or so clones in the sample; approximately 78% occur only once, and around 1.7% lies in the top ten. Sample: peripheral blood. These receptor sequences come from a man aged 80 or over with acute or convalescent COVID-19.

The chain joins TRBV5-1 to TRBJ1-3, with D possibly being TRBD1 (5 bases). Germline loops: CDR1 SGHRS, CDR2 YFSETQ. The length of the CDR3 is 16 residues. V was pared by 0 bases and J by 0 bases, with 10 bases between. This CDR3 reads CASSLGQPNSGNTIYF. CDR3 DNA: TGCGCCAGCAGCTTGGGACAGCCGAACTCTGGAAACACCATATATTTT.

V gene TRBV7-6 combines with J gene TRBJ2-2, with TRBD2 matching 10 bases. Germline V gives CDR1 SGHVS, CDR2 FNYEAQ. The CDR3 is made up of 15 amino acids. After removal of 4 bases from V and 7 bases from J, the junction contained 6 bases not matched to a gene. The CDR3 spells CASSSLAGAGGELFF. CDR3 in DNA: TGTGCCAGCAGCTCTCTAGCGGGGGCGGGCGGGGAGCTGTTTTTT. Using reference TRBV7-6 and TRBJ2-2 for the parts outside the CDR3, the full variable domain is GAGVSQSPRYKVTKRGQDVALRCDPISGHVSLYWYRQALGQGPEFLTYFNYEAQQDKSGLPNDRFSAERPEGSISTLTIQRTEQRDSAMYRCASSSLAGAGGELFFGEGSRLTVL.

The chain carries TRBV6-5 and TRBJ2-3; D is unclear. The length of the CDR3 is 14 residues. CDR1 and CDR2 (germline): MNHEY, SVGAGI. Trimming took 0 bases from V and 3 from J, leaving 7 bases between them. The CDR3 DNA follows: TGTGCCAGCAGTTACTCCGTGAGTACAGATACGCAGTATTTT. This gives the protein CASSYSVSTDTQYF.

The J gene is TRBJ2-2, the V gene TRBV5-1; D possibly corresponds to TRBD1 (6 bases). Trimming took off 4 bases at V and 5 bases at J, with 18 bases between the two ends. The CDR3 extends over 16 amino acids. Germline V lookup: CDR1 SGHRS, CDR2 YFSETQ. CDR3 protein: CASSGIQGDGTGELFF. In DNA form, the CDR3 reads TGCGCCAGCAGCGGAATACAGGGAGATGGGACCGGGGAGCTGTTTTTT. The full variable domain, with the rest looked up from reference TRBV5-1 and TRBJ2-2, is KAGVTQTPRYLIKTRGQQVTLSCSPISGHRSVSWYQQTPGQGLQFLFEYFSETQRNKGNFPGRFSGRQFSNSRSEMNVSTLELGDSALYLCASSGIQGDGTGELFFGEGSRLTVL.

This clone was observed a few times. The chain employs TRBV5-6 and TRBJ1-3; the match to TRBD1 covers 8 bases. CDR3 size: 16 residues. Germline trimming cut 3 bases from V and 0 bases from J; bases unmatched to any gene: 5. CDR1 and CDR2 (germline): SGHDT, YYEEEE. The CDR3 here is CASSWDRTYSGNTIYF. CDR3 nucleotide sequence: TGTGCCAGCAGCTGGGACAGGACGTACTCTGGAAACACCATATATTTT.